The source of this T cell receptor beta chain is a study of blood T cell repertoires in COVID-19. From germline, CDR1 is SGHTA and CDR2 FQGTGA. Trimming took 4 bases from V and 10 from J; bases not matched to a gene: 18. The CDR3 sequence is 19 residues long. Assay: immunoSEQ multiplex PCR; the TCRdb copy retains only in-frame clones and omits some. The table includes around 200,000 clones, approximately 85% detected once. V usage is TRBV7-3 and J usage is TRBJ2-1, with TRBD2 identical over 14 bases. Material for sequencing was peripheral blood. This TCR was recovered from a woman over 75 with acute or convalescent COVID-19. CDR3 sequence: CASSSHDPGLAGAAGEQFF. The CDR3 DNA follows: TGTGCCAGCAGCTCCCACGACCCGGGACTAGCGGGAGCCGCGGGGGAGCAGTTCTTC.